These 23 T cell receptor beta chains originate from one sample sequenced in a study of blood T cell repertoires in COVID-19. Libraries were prepared by immunoSEQ multiplex PCR; TCRdb keeps only in-frame clonotypes and omits some of them. The data show about 190,000 clones, 70% to 90% seen once. The sample was peripheral blood. The origin of the receptors is a woman between 65 and 79 years old with active or convalescent COVID-19.

This chain connects TRBV5-1 to TRBJ1-1; D remains ambiguous. Trimming cost V 0 bases and J 1 base, with 7 bases left between them. The CDR3 sequence is 14 residues long. Germline CDR1 is SGHRS and CDR2 is YFSETQ. The CDR3 nucleotides read TGCGCCAGCAGCTTGGAACATGCGAACACTGAAGCTTTCTTT. Residues: CASSLEHANTEAFF.

This chain connects TRBV10-2 to TRBJ2-7; 7 bases are a match to TRBD2. CDR1 and CDR2 (germline): WSHSY, SAAADI. This CDR3 is 17 amino acids long. The junction had 16 bases not matched to a gene; V was cut back by 6 bases and J by 2 bases. CDR3 nucleotides: TGCGCCAGCAGACCCTCCAACCCTAGCGGTTTTACCTACGAGCAGTACTTC. Residues: CASRPSNPSGFTYEQYF.

The genes are TRBV10-3 and TRBJ2-3, with a tentative D call TRBD1 (6 bases). Germline lookup yields CDR1 ENHRY and CDR2 SYGVKD. This CDR3 contains 14 residues. The V gene lost 2 bases and the J gene lost 1 base, with 7 bases spanning the gap. CDR3 in amino acids: CAISEAGGTDTQYF. The CDR3 DNA is TGTGCCATCAGTGAGGCAGGGGGCACAGATACGCAGTATTTT.

This chain uses TRBV4-2 with TRBJ1-1; TRBD1 matches 8 bases. V was clipped by 0 bases and J by 4 bases; unmatched bases: 1. Germline assignment: CDR1 LGHNA and CDR2 YNFKEQ. This CDR3 contains 14 residues. CDR3 in DNA: TGTGCCAGCAGCCAAGATACAGGGGGCACTGAAGCTTTCTTT. Its protein product is CASSQDTGGTEAFF.

V and J are TRBV15 and TRBJ1-4, with 12 nucleotides matching TRBD1. Looked up from germline, CDR1 is LNHNV and CDR2 is YYDKDF (reference sequence). CDR3 length: 16 amino acids. Losses at the gene ends were 0 bases for V and 8 bases for J; bases not matched to a gene: 4. CDR3 in amino acids: CATSRDTGTGGEKLFF. Written as DNA, the CDR3 is TGTGCCACCAGCAGAGATACAGGGACAGGGGGCGAAAAACTGTTTTTT.

The chain carries TRBV28 and TRBJ2-3; 8 nucleotides align to TRBD1. V lost 6 bases to trimming and J lost 6 bases; unmatched junction nucleotides: 8. The germline V gene encodes CDR1 MDHEN and CDR2 SYDVKM. The CDR3 totals 14 residues. CDR3 bases: TGTGCCAGCAGCCAGGCAGGGGGCGCGGATACGCAGTATTTT. This gives the protein CASSQAGGADTQYF.

This chain uses TRBV28 with TRBJ1-1; a possible D gene is TRBD1 (6 bases). Deletions cut 8 bases from V and 3 bases from J, with 19 bases between. The CDR3 totals 15 residues. CDR1 is MDHEN, CDR2 SYDVKM, per germline. The CDR3 DNA follows: TGTGCCAGCGCGGCTGGGGGCCAGGGGTACACTGAAGCTTTCTTT. This encodes CASAAGGQGYTEAFF.

The chain links TRBV5-4 to TRBJ2-3; 10 bases match TRBD2. Germline CDR1 and CDR2: SGHNT and YYREEE (reference sequence). The CDR3 runs to 14 residues. The V segment lost 3 bases and the J segment 6 bases; nucleotides outside the gene matches: 4. The CDR3 spells CASSSGLAIDTQYF. The CDR3 DNA reads as TGTGCCAGCAGCTCGGGACTAGCGATCGATACGCAGTATTTT.

V is TRBV9 and J is TRBJ1-1; 7 nucleotides agree with TRBD1. J lost 3 bases, V lost 3 bases, and 14 bases had no gene match. Germline V gene sequence: CDR1 SGDLS, CDR2 YYNGEE. This CDR3 is built from 17 residues. Here the CDR3 DNA reads TGTGCCAGCAGCGCCAGCCTCAGGGGGGCCCTCGACACTGAAGCTTTCTTT. As protein: CASSASLRGALDTEAFF.

This chain links TRBV24-1 with TRBJ2-7; 10 bases map to TRBD1. The CDR3 length is 17 residues. Trimming cost V 2 bases and J 4 bases; bases outside gene matches: 10. Germline V lookup: CDR1 KGHDR, CDR2 SFDVKD. The CDR3 here is CATSDSRGGQGRYEQYF. The CDR3, as DNA: TGTGCCACCAGTGATTCCCGCGGGGGACAGGGGAGGTACGAGCAGTACTTC.

The chain is built from TRBV10-3 and TRBJ2-5, with 7 bases matching TRBD1. Per the germline V gene, CDR1 is ENHRY and CDR2 is SYGVKD. This CDR3 is 16 amino acids long. The ends lost 6 bases at V and 5 bases at J; junction bases unmatched: 15. The chain's CDR3 is CAIRGDLGQRWETQYF. The CDR3 DNA reads as TGTGCCATCAGAGGAGATTTGGGACAGCGGTGGGAGACCCAGTACTTC.

The V and J genes are TRBV11-2 and TRBJ2-3, with TRBD2 matching over 9 bases. The CDR3 runs 17 residues. CDR1 is SGHAT, CDR2 FQNNGV, per germline. The J segment lost 8 bases and the V segment lost 1 base, leaving 13 bases of the junction unmatched. The CDR3 protein is CASSLAIRASGTFTQYF. CDR3 coding DNA: TGTGCCAGCAGCTTAGCGATCAGGGCTAGCGGGACCTTTACGCAGTATTTT.

The J gene is TRBJ1-4, the V gene TRBV3-1 (or the pseudogene TRBV3-2); no firm D call. The CDR3 runs 15 residues. Germline lookup yields CDR1 LGHDT and CDR2 YNNKEL (reference sequence). V lost 0 bases to trimming and J lost 6 bases, with 11 bases between them. CDR3: CASSQDGEAYEKLFF. CDR3 nucleotide sequence: TGTGCCAGCAGCCAAGATGGAGAGGCTTATGAAAAACTGTTTTTT.

In its sample, this clone was seen once. The chain has TRBV5-5 and TRBJ2-1; 9 nucleotides line up with TRBD1. Germline loops: CDR1 SGHKS, CDR2 YYEKEE (reference sequence). This CDR3 comprises 16 residues. Unmatched junction bases numbered 5, after V lost 4 bases and J lost 0 bases. The CDR3 protein is CASSGTGIISYNEQFF. CDR3 sequence (DNA): TGTGCCAGCAGCGGGACAGGGATTATCTCCTACAATGAGCAGTTCTTC.

The J gene is TRBJ2-4, the V gene TRBV19; D not certain. Trimming left V 4 bases short and J 6 bases short, with 16 bases between. The germline CDR1 and CDR2 sequences are LNHDA and SQIVND (reference sequence). CDR3 length: 15 residues. CDR3 residues: CASSNQANPGNIQYF. The CDR3 DNA follows: TGTGCCAGTAGTAACCAAGCGAACCCCGGAAACATTCAGTACTTC. Full variable domain (rest looked up from reference TRBV19 and TRBJ2-4): DGGITQSPKYLFRKEGQNVTLSCEQNLNHDAMYWYRQDPGQGLRLIYYSQIVNDFQKGDIAEGYSVSREKKESFPLTVTSAQKNPTAFYLCASSNQANPGNIQYFGAGTRLSVL.

Details on this clone: At one end the junction does not follow the germline gene, possibly because of a read error. This chain joins TRBV19 and TRBJ1-5; 7 bases agree with TRBD1. CDR1 LNHDA and CDR2 SQIVND come from the germline V gene (reference sequence). The CDR3 has 16 amino acids. CDR3 in amino acids: CAISTGRGSGNQPQHF. CDR3 DNA: TGTGCCATTAGTACCGGCAGGGGGTCGGGGAATCAGCCCCAGCATTTT. Combining the CDR3 with reference TRBV19 and TRBJ1-5 gives the whole variable domain DGGITQSPKYLFRKEGQNVTLSCEQNLNHDAMYWYRQDPGQGLRLIYYSQIVNDFQKGDIAEGYSVSREKKESFPLTVTSAQKNPTAFYLCAISTGRGSGNQPQHFGDGTRLSIL.

CDR3 DNA: TGCAGCGTGGCGACAACTAGTGTTAGCACAGATACGCAGTATTTT. It translates to CSVATTSVSTDTQYF. The V gene is TRBV29-1, the J gene TRBJ2-3, with D maybe TRBD2 (5 bases). Germline V gene data show CDR1 as SQVTM and CDR2 as ANQGSEA. Trimming cost V 6 bases and J 0 bases, with 16 bases left between them. This CDR3 is built from 15 residues.

The V gene is TRBV5-1, the J gene TRBJ2-1; 13 bases line up with TRBD2. Trimming at V came to 4 bases and at J to 9 bases, leaving 13 bases not matched to a gene. The CDR3 is 17 residues long. Per the germline V gene, CDR1 is SGHRS and CDR2 is YFSETQ. CDR3 DNA: TGCGCCAGCAGCCCGCAACTAGCGGGAGGGGTAATAGGTGAGCAGTTCTTC. Its protein product is CASSPQLAGGVIGEQFF. The full variable domain, completed using reference TRBV5-1 and TRBJ2-1, is KAGVTQTPRYLIKTRGQQVTLSCSPISGHRSVSWYQQTPGQGLQFLFEYFSETQRNKGNFPGRFSGRQFSNSRSEMNVSTLELGDSALYLCASSPQLAGGVIGEQFFGPGTRLTVL.

For the CDR3, the DNA is TGTGCGGGAGGAGTTCAAGAGACCCAGTACTTC. Its protein is CAGGVQETQYF. V gene TRBV2 combines with J gene TRBJ2-5; a possible D gene is TRBD2 (6 bases). The CDR3 spans 11 residues. From germline, CDR1 is SNHLY and CDR2 FYNNEI.

V usage is TRBV7-3 and J usage is TRBJ2-7; D might be TRBD1 (6 bases). Germline CDR1 SGHTA, CDR2 FQGTGA. The V gene lost 5 bases and the J gene lost 3 bases, with 17 bases spanning the gap. This CDR3 contains 15 residues. The CDR3 DNA follows: TGTGCCAGCAGCCCCTCAGGGGAATCCTACTACGAGCAGTACTTC. This sequence encodes CASSPSGESYYEQYF.

This clone was detected many times. This chain links TRBV2 with TRBJ1-2; tentatively, D is TRBD1 (6 bases). The germline V and J ends were trimmed by 2 bases and 0 bases, with 10 bases remaining between them. Germline lookup yields CDR1 SNHLY and CDR2 FYNNEI. This CDR3 contains 15 residues. The DNA of the CDR3 is TGTGCCAGCAGTGAAAGGACAGCCGCTAACTATGGCTACACCTTC. This translates into CASSERTAANYGYTF.

The V call is TRBV18, the J call TRBJ2-1, with 7 positions matching TRBD2. This CDR3 is built from 16 residues. After removal of 1 base from V and 2 bases from J, the junction contained 5 bases not matched to a gene. Germline lookup yields CDR1 KGHSH and CDR2 LQKENI. This CDR3 reads CASSPRGGVPYNEQFF. CDR3 DNA: TGTGCCAGCTCACCACGGGGAGGGGTCCCCTACAATGAGCAGTTCTTC.

The CDR3 spells CASSFSSGVQETQYF. The CDR3 DNA follows: TGCGCCAGCAGCTTTAGTTCGGGAGTACAGGAGACCCAGTACTTC. The V call is TRBV5-1, the J call TRBJ2-5, with D tentatively TRBD2 (6 bases). Trimming took off 2 bases at V and 5 bases at J, with 16 bases between the two ends. Germline loops: CDR1 SGHRS, CDR2 YFSETQ. The CDR3 has 15 residues.